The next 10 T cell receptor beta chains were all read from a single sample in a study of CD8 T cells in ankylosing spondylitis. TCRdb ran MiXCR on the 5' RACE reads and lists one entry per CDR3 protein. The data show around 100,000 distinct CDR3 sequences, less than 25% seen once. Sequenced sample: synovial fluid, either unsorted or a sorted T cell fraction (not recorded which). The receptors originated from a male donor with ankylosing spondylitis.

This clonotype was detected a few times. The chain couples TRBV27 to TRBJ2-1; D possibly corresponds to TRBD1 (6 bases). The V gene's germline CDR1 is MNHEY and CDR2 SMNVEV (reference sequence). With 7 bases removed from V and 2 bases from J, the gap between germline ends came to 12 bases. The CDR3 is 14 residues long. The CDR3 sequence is CASTAGATYNEQFF. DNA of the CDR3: TGTGCCAGCACTGCAGGGGCAACCTACAATGAGCAGTTCTTC.

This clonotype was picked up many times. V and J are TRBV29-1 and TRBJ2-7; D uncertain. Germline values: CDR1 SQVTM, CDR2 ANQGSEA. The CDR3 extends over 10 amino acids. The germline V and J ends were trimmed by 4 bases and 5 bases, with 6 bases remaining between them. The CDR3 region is CSVGVHEQYF. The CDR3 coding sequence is TGCAGCGTTGGAGTCCACGAGCAGTACTTC.

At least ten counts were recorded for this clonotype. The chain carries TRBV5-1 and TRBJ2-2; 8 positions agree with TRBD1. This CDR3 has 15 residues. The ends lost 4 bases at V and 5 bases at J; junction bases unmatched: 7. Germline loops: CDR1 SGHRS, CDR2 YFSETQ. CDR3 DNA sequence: TGCGCCAGCAGCCCGCAGGGGGCAGGGACCGGGGAGCTGTTTTTT. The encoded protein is CASSPQGAGTGELFF.

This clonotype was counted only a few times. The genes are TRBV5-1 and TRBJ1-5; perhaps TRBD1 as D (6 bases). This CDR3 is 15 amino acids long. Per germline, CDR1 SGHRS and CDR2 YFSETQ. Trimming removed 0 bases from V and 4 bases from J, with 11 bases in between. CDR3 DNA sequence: TGCGCCAGCAGCTTGGGATCAGGGGCTAATCAGCCCCAGCATTTT. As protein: CASSLGSGANQPQHF.

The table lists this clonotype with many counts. This chain's CDR3 is CASSYSFLYEQYF. CDR3 DNA: TGTGCCAGCAGTTACTCTTTTCTCTACGAGCAGTACTTC. The chain has TRBV6-6 and TRBJ2-7; D is unresolved. This CDR3 is built from 13 residues. CDR1 is MNHNY, CDR2 SVGAGI, per germline (reference sequence). V lost 0 bases, J lost 3 bases, and 6 bases lay in between.

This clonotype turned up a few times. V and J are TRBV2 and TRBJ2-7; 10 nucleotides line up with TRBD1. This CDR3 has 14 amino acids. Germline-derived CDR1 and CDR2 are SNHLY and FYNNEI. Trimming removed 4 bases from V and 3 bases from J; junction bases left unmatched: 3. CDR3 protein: CASSGQGAGYEQYF. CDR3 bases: TGTGCCAGCAGTGGACAGGGGGCCGGCTACGAGCAGTACTTC.

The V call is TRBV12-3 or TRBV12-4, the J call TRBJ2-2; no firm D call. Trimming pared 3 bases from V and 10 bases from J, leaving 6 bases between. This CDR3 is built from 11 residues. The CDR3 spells CASSFTLELFF. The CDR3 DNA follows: TGTGCCAGCAGTTTCACTTTGGAGCTGTTTTTT.

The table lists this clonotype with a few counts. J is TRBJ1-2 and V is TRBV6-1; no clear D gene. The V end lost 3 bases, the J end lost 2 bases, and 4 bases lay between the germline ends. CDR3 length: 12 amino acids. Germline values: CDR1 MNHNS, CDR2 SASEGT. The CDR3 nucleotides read TGTGCCAGCAGTGACAGGAACTATGGCTACACCTTC. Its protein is CASSDRNYGYTF.

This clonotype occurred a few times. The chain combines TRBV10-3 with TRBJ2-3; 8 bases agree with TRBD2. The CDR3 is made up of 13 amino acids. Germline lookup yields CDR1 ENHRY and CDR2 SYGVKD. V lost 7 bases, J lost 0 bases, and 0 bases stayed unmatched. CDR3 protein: CAITSGSTDTQYF. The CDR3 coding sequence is TGTGCCATCACTAGCGGGAGCACAGATACGCAGTATTTT.

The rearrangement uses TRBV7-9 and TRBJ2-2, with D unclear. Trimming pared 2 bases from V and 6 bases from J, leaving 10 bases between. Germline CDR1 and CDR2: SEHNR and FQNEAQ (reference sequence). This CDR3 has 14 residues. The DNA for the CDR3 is TGTGCCAGCAGCTTATTGGGTCTTGCCGGGGAGCTGTTTTTT. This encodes CASSLLGLAGELFF.